The clone carrying this TCR beta chain has just a few counts. MiXCR was run by TCRdb on the 5' RACE reads, yielding one entry per CDR3 protein. This sample has about 78,000 distinct CDR3 sequences; under 8.5% occur once, and the top ten carry 6% to 7%. This specimen belongs to a study of spatial heterogeneity in lung cancer. On the study more broadly: Alpha-chain sequences were consistently detected in smaller numbers than beta-chain sequences. A unique TCR and UMI combination showed up more than ten times in raw reads, on average.

Time point in this sample: sample taken at primary tumor resection. Whole RNA obtained from tumor, nontumor lung or frozen PBMC underwent sequencing without sorting. V lost 7 bases, J lost 7 bases, and 8 bases stayed unmatched. The germline V gene has CDR1 SQVTM and CDR2 ANQGSEA. CDR3 length: 13 residues. The chain couples TRBV29-1 to TRBJ2-4; 9 nucleotides match TRBD2. This clonotype was obtained from a male donor with early-stage non-small cell lung cancer. The specimen was PBMCs, collected at surgery. DNA for the CDR3: TGCAGCGCTGGGACTAGCCATACCAACATTCAGTACTTC. Translated, it gives CSAGTSHTNIQYF.